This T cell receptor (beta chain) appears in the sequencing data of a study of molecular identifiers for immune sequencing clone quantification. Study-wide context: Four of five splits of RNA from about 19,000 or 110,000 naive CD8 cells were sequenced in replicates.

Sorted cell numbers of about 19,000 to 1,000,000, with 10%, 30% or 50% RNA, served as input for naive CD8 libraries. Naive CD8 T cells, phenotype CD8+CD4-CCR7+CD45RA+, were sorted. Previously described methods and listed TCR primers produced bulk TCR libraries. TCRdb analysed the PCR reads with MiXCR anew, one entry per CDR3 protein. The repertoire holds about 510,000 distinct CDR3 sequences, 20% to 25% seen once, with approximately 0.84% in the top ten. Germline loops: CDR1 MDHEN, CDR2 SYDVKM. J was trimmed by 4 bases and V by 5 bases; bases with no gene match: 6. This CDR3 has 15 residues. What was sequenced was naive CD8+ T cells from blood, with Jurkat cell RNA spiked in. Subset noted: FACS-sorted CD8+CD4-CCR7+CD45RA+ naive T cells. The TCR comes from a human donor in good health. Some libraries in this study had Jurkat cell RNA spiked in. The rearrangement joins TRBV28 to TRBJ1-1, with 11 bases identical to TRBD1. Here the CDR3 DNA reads TGTGCCAGCAGTCCACGGACAGGGGGCTTCACTGAAGCTTTCTTT. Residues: CASSPRTGGFTEAFF.